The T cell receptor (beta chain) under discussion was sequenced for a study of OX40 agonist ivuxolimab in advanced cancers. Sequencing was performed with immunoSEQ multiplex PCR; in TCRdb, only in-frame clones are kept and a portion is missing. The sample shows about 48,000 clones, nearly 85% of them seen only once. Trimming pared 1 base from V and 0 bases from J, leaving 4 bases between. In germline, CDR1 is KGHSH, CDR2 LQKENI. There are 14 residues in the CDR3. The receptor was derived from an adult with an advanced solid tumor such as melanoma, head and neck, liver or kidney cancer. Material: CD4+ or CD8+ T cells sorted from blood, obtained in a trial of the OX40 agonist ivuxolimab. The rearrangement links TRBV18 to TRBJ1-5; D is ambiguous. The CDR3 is CASSPQNSNQPQHF. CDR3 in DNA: TGTGCCAGCTCACCACAGAATAGCAATCAGCCCCAGCATTTT. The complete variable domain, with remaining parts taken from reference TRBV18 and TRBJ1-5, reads NAGVMQNPRHLVRRRGQEARLRCSPMKGHSHVYWYRQLPEEGLKFMVYLQKENIIDESGMPKERFSAEFPKEGPSILRIQQVVRGDSAAYFCASSPQNSNQPQHFGDGTRLSIL.